The 28 T cell receptor beta chains reported below all come from one sample, sequenced in a study of T-cell memory formation after mild COVID-19. One entry per CDR3 protein, called by TCRdb with MiXCR from the 5' RACE reads. The repertoire holds 300,000 to 400,000 distinct CDR3 sequences, with around 30% as singletons. The sequencing sample was made of PBMCs or a T cell subset sorted from them (not recorded which). The receptors were gathered from an adult woman who had mild COVID-19 (a few samples of this study predate the infection). Cell type and time point are not known.

In its sample, this clonotype was seen many times. The chain carries TRBV20-1 and TRBJ2-6; D is possibly TRBD1 (6 bases). The germline V and J ends were trimmed by 1 base and 1 base, with 17 bases remaining between them. CDR1 and CDR2 (germline): DFQATT, SNEGSKA (reference sequence). CDR3 length equals 18 residues. The CDR3 sequence: CSARVDRQATSGANVLTF. The CDR3, as DNA: TGCAGTGCTAGAGTAGATCGACAGGCAACATCTGGGGCCAACGTCCTGACTTTC.

This clonotype was detected only a few times. The gene calls are TRBV7-3 and TRBJ2-7; D might be TRBD1 or TRBD2, each matching 5 bases. The ends were cut back, 2 bases at V and 5 bases at J, with 10 bases in the middle. This CDR3 has 13 residues. Looked up from germline, CDR1 is SGHTA and CDR2 is FQGTGA. As DNA, the CDR3 is TGTGCCAGCAGCTTAGGGGTGGGGGACGAGCAGTACTTC. Its translation: CASSLGVGDEQYF.

Only a few counts were recorded for this clonotype. The V call is TRBV4-1, the J call TRBJ2-1; perhaps TRBD1 as D (6 bases). The CDR3 sequence is 16 residues long. The germline gives CDR1 MGHRA, CDR2 YSYEKL. V lost 0 bases and J 6 bases, leaving 15 bases between the germline ends. The CDR3 spells CASSQETTGPGNEQFF. For the CDR3, the DNA is TGCGCCAGCAGCCAAGAAACAACAGGGCCCGGCAATGAGCAGTTCTTC.

The chain links TRBV6-1 to TRBJ2-7; D might be TRBD2 (6 bases). The CDR3 totals 15 residues. Germline assignment: CDR1 MNHNS and CDR2 SASEGT. Trimming stripped 7 bases from V and 3 bases from J, with 19 bases between. The DNA for the CDR3 is TGTGCCAGCACTCAAGGCGGGACGGGAGTCTACGAGCAGTACTTC. Amino acids: CASTQGGTGVYEQYF.

The chain links TRBV7-3 to TRBJ2-3; a weak D match, TRBD2 (5 bases). The CDR3 runs to 14 residues. Germline CDR1 is SGHTA and CDR2 is FQGTGA. V lost 3 bases and J 1 base, leaving 8 bases between the germline ends. The DNA of the CDR3 is TGTGCCAGCAGCTTCAACGGGGGCACAGATACGCAGTATTTT. Protein product: CASSFNGGTDTQYF.

The gene calls are TRBV20-1 and TRBJ2-7; 11 bases fit TRBD2. Germline-derived CDR1 and CDR2 are DFQATT and SNEGSKA (reference sequence). The CDR3 is made up of 13 amino acids. The trim removed 4 bases at V and 3 bases at J, leaving 2 bases unmatched. CDR3 sequence reads: CSAMGLADYEQYF. The CDR3 bases are TGCAGTGCTATGGGACTAGCGGACTACGAGCAGTACTTC.

Only one count was recorded for this clonotype. The chain combines TRBV5-1 with TRBJ2-5; no clear D gene. The CDR3 length is 14 residues. Trimming removed 4 bases at V and 9 bases at J, with 19 bases between. Germline CDR1 is SGHRS and CDR2 is YFSETQ. This CDR3 reads CASSQDSLPSAQYF. CDR3 DNA sequence: TGCGCCAGCAGCCAGGATTCCCTTCCATCGGCCCAGTACTTC.

The chain uses TRBV12-3 or TRBV12-4 and TRBJ1-5; D uncertain. Between the trimmed V and J ends, which lost 3 bases and 4 bases, there was a span of 7 bases. CDR3 length equals 13 residues. The CDR3 loop reads CASSLSVNQPQHF. The CDR3 DNA reads as TGTGCCAGCAGTTTGTCGGTTAATCAGCCCCAGCATTTT.

The chain combines TRBV7-6 with TRBJ1-6; D call uncertain. Germline CDR1 is SGHVS and CDR2 is FNYEAQ. The germline V and J ends were trimmed by 3 bases and 3 bases, with 9 bases remaining between them. This CDR3 contains 15 residues. CDR3 sequence (DNA): TGTGCCAGCAGCTTGGGCCGCAGCTATAATTCACCCCTCCACTTT. Its translation is CASSLGRSYNSPLHF.

The chain links TRBV12-3 or TRBV12-4 to TRBJ2-3, with TRBD1 matching 7 bases. The V gene end was trimmed by 0 bases and the J gene end by 10 bases; junction bases not matched to a gene: 7. This CDR3 comprises 14 residues. CDR3 in amino acids: CASSLASRQGAQYF. CDR3 DNA: TGTGCCAGCAGTTTAGCCTCCCGTCAGGGGGCGCAGTATTTT.

This clonotype was found a few times. The chain combines TRBV5-1 with TRBJ2-5; 10 bases are a match to TRBD2. With V trimmed by 7 bases and J by 5 bases, 5 bases remained unmatched. The CDR3 spans 13 residues. The germline V gene has CDR1 SGHRS and CDR2 YFSETQ. CDR3 coding DNA: TGCGCCAGCGCCCTGGGACTAGCGGAGACCCAGTACTTC. Amino acid sequence: CASALGLAETQYF.

V gene TRBV4-2 combines with J gene TRBJ2-3, with TRBD1 matching over 7 bases. The ends lost 0 bases at V and 1 base at J; junction bases unmatched: 10. This CDR3 has 18 amino acids. The germline gives CDR1 LGHNA, CDR2 YNFKEQ. The CDR3 DNA reads as TGTGCCAGCAGCCAAGAATTAATGAGAGGGGGCGGCACAGATACGCAGTATTTT. Translation gives CASSQELMRGGGTDTQYF.

This clonotype was detected only a few times. V and J are TRBV13 and TRBJ2-1, with D possibly TRBD2 on 7 matching bases. Trimming shortened V by 9 bases and J by 3 bases, and 15 bases separated the two germline ends. There are 14 residues in the CDR3. Germline V CDR1 and CDR2: PRHDT, FYEKMQ (reference sequence). DNA of the CDR3: TGTGCCAGTCTAGGGGGGGGCGACTACAATGAGCAGTTCTTC. This encodes CASLGGGDYNEQFF.

This sequence joins TRBV6-5 and TRBJ2-1; 8 bases fit TRBD2. The CDR3 is 15 residues long. V lost 5 bases, J lost 3 bases, and 6 bases stayed unmatched. Germline-derived CDR1 and CDR2 are MNHEY and SVGAGI. DNA of the CDR3: TGTGCCAGCAGTCCCCGGGAGGGGGACTACAATGAGCAGTTCTTC. This codes for CASSPREGDYNEQFF.

The rearrangement joins TRBV20-1 to TRBJ2-7; unclear D gene. Germline V CDR1 and CDR2: DFQATT, SNEGSKA (reference sequence). Trimming shortened V by 1 base and J by 0 bases, and 7 bases separated the two germline ends. The CDR3 consists of 13 residues. The CDR3 DNA reads as TGCAGTGCTAGAGTCGGCAGCTCCTACGAGCAGTACTTC. Its protein is CSARVGSSYEQYF.

The rearrangement joins TRBV11-3 to TRBJ1-1, with D possibly TRBD1 on 5 matching bases. Germline V gives CDR1 SGHNT, CDR2 YENEEA. CDR3 size: 20 residues. The V and J ends lost 3 bases and 3 bases respectively, with 29 bases between them. The DNA for the CDR3 is TGTGCCAGCAGCTTCGGGGGTAGGAGGAGGAAGACGGCCAGGGACACTGAAGCTTTCTTT. It encodes CASSFGGRRRKTARDTEAFF.

The chain links TRBV19 to TRBJ2-1, with 7 bases that match TRBD2. Per the germline V gene, CDR1 is LNHDA and CDR2 is SQIVND (reference sequence). CDR3 length: 15 residues. V trimming: 3 bases; J trimming: 8 bases; junction bases outside the gene matches: 10. CDR3 DNA: TGTGCCAGTAGTATCTCGGGGGTTGGGGGGGATGAGCAGTTCTTC. It translates to CASSISGVGGDEQFF.

The chain uses TRBV12-3 or TRBV12-4 and TRBJ1-1; D not resolved. This CDR3 contains 17 residues. Trimming shortened V by 3 bases and J by 4 bases, and 21 bases separated the two germline ends. The CDR3: CASSLGSVLGLGTEAFF. CDR3 nucleotides: TGTGCCAGCAGTTTGGGATCAGTGTTGGGCCTAGGCACTGAAGCTTTCTTT.

The genes are TRBV6-5 and TRBJ1-1, with 7 bases matching TRBD1. This CDR3 is built from 14 residues. Germline-derived CDR1 and CDR2 are MNHEY and SVGAGI. With 8 bases clipped from V and 7 bases from J, the junction kept 13 bases outside the gene matches. The CDR3 DNA sequence: TGTGCCAGCTCCTATCTCCAGGGGGAGCTTGAAGCTTTCTTT. Translation: CASSYLQGELEAFF.

The chain uses TRBV12-3 or TRBV12-4 and TRBJ1-2; 8 bases map to TRBD1. With V trimmed by 6 bases and J by 7 bases, 4 bases remained unmatched. This CDR3 has 12 residues. CDR3 loop: CASRPTGAGYTF. CDR3 in DNA: TGTGCCAGCAGACCGACAGGGGCTGGCTACACCTTC.

This clonotype was detected only a few times. This chain uses TRBV3-1 with TRBJ2-2, with unresolved D. The CDR3 length is 13 residues. CDR1 and CDR2 from the germline V gene are LGHDT and YNNKEL (reference sequence). Trimming shortened V by 1 base and J by 4 bases, and 4 bases separated the two germline ends. The CDR3, as DNA: TGTGCCAGCAGCCAAGCGTTCACCGGGGAGCTGTTTTTT. Translated, it gives CASSQAFTGELFF.

CDR3 sequence reads: CASSLAGQGRGETQYF. DNA of the CDR3: TGCGCCAGCAGCTTGGCCGGACAGGGTAGAGGAGAGACCCAGTACTTC. The chain employs TRBV5-1 and TRBJ2-5; TRBD1 agrees at 8 bases. The CDR3 has 16 amino acids. Trimming at V came to 0 bases and at J to 4 bases, leaving 8 bases not matched to a gene. Germline loops: CDR1 SGHRS, CDR2 YFSETQ.

The rearrangement joins TRBV5-5 to TRBJ2-7; 8 bases fit TRBD1. Germline CDR1 SGHKS, CDR2 YYEKEE (reference sequence). This CDR3 is 14 amino acids long. J was trimmed by 3 bases and V by 4 bases; bases with no gene match: 6. CDR3 protein: CASSLRTGIYEQYF. In DNA, the CDR3 is TGTGCCAGCAGCCTACGGACAGGGATCTACGAGCAGTACTTC.

The chain carries TRBV24-1 and TRBJ2-3; D is ambiguous. This CDR3 spans 16 amino acids. V was trimmed by 4 bases and J by 1 base, leaving 14 bases between them. Per germline, CDR1 KGHDR and CDR2 SFDVKD. The CDR3, as DNA: TGTGCCACCAGTGACCACGCGAACGAAGGCACAGATACGCAGTATTTT. This gives the protein CATSDHANEGTDTQYF.

The sample holds a few counts of this clonotype. The chain uses TRBV5-1 and TRBJ2-1; perhaps TRBD2 as D (5 bases). The CDR3 has 14 residues. V was shortened by 4 bases and J by 4 bases, with 12 bases between the two germline ends. Germline CDR1 SGHRS, CDR2 YFSETQ. CDR3 sequence reads: CASSPRTFYNEQFF. The CDR3 region has the DNA TGCGCCAGCAGCCCCCGGACTTTTTACAATGAGCAGTTCTTC.

To note about this clonotype: One end of the junction varies from germline; a read error may be responsible. V usage is TRBV4-3 and J usage is TRBJ2-1, with 7 positions matching TRBD2. CDR1 LGHNA and CDR2 YSLEER come from the germline V gene. The CDR3 loop spans 18 amino acids. The CDR3 nucleotides read TGCGCCAGCAGCCAAGAGCCTAGCGGAAGACGGGCCTACAATGAGCAATTCTTC. As protein: CASSQEPSGRRAYNEQFF.

This clonotype occurred a few times. The rearrangement joins TRBV10-3 to TRBJ2-3; no clear D gene. The CDR3 consists of 15 residues. V lost 0 bases and J 1 base, leaving 8 bases between the germline ends. Germline V lookup: CDR1 ENHRY, CDR2 SYGVKD. The CDR3 bases are TGTGCCATCAGTGAGTCGGACCGCGGCACAGATACGCAGTATTTT. Amino acid sequence: CAISESDRGTDTQYF.

This clonotype has just a few counts. The chain recombines TRBV18 with TRBJ1-1, with a weak D call TRBD1 (6 bases). The CDR3 is 15 residues long. Germline V gene lookup returns CDR1 KGHSH and CDR2 LQKENI. Trimming took 3 bases from V and 0 from J, leaving 11 bases between them. The CDR3 sequence: CASSPPQGMNTEAFF. In nucleotides, the CDR3 is TGTGCCAGCTCACCCCCACAGGGAATGAACACTGAAGCTTTCTTT.